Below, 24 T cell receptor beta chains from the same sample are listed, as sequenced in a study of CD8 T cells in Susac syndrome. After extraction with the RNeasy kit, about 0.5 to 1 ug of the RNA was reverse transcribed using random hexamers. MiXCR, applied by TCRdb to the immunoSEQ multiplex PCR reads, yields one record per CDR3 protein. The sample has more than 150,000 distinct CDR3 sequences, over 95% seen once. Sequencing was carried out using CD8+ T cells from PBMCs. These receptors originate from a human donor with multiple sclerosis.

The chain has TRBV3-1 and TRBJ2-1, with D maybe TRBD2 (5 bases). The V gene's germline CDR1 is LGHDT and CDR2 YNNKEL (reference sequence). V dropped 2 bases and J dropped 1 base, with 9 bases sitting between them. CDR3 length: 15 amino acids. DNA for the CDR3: TGTGCCAGCAGCCAACGGACTGTATCCTACAATGAGCAGTTCTTC. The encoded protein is CASSQRTVSYNEQFF.

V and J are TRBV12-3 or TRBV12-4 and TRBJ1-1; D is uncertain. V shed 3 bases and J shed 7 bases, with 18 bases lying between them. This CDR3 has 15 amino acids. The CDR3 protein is CASSFFKAIANEAFF. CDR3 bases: TGTGCCAGCAGTTTCTTCAAAGCTATCGCGAATGAAGCTTTCTTT.

The CDR3 DNA is TGTGCTAGTGGTCGGCGGGACACCGGAATTGATCAGCCCCAGCATTTT. This translates into CASGRRDTGIDQPQHF. J is TRBJ1-5 and V is TRBV12-5; D may be TRBD1 (6 bases). Germline CDR1 LGHNT, CDR2 FRNRAP. Trimming took 5 bases from V and 5 from J, leaving 19 bases between them. This CDR3 region has 16 residues.

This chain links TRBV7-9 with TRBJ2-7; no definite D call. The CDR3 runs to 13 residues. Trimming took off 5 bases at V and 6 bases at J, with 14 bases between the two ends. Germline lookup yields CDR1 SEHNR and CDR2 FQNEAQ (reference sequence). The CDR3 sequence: CASSPWEGLEQYF. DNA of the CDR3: TGTGCCAGCAGCCCATGGGAAGGGCTCGAGCAGTACTTC.

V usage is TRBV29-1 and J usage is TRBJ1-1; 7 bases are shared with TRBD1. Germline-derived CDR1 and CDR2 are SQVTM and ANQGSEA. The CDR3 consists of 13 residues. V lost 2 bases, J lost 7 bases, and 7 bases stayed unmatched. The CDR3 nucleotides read TGCAGCGTTGAACCGACAGGGAGGGATGAAGCTTTCTTT. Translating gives CSVEPTGRDEAFF.

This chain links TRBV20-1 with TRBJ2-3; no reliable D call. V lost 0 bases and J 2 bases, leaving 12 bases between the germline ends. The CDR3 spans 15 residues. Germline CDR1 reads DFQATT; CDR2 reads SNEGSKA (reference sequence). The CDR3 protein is CSARDLGESTDTQYF. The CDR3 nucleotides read TGCAGTGCTAGAGATTTAGGAGAGTCCACAGATACGCAGTATTTT.

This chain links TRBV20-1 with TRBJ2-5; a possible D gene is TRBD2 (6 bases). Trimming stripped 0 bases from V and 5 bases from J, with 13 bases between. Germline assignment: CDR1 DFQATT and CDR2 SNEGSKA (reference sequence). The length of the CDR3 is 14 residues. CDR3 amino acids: CSARDGGLAETQYF. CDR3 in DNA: TGCAGTGCTAGAGATGGAGGGCTAGCGGAGACCCAGTACTTC.

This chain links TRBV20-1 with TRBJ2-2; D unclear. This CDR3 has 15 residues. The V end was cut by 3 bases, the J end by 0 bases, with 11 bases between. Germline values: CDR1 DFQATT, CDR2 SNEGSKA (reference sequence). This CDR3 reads CSASGNVANTGELFF. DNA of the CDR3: TGCAGTGCTAGTGGAAACGTTGCGAACACCGGGGAGCTGTTTTTT.

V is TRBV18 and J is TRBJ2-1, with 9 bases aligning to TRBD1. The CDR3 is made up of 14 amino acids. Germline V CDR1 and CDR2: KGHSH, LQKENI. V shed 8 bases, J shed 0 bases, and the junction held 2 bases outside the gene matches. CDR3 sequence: CASEGQGSYNEQFF. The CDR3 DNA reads TGTGCCAGCGAGGGACAGGGCTCCTACAATGAGCAGTTCTTC.

Here the CDR3 DNA reads TGTGCCAGCAGCCAAGATGCGCAAGCTTTCTTT. Translated: CASSQDAQAFF. The chain couples TRBV4-2 to TRBJ1-1; D is unresolved. From germline, CDR1 is LGHNA and CDR2 YNFKEQ. The germline V and J ends were trimmed by 0 bases and 9 bases, with 5 bases remaining between them. The CDR3 has 11 amino acids.

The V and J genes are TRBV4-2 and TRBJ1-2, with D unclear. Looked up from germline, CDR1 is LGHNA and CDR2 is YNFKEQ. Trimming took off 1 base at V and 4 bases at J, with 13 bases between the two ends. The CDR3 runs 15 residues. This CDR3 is CASSQVRGSSYGYTF. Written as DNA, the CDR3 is TGTGCCAGCAGCCAAGTCCGGGGAAGTAGCTATGGCTACACCTTC.

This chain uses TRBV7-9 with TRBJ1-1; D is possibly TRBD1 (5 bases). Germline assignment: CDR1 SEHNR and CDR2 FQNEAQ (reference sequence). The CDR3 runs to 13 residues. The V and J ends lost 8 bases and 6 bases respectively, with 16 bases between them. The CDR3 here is CASQPGLGAEAFF. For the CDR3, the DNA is TGTGCCAGCCAACCAGGTTTGGGGGCTGAAGCTTTCTTT.

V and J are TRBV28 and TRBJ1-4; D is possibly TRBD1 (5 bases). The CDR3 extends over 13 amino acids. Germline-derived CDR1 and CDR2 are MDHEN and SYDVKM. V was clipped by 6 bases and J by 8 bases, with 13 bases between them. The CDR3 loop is CASSRGWSEKLFF. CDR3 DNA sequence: TGTGCCAGCAGCCGGGGGTGGTCGGAAAAACTGTTTTTT.

The CDR3 coding sequence is TGTGCCAGCAGCCCCAGGGACTATAACTACGAGCAGTACTTC. This codes for CASSPRDYNYEQYF. The rearrangement uses TRBV3-1 and TRBJ2-7; 7 bases align to TRBD2. Germline assignment: CDR1 LGHDT and CDR2 YNNKEL (reference sequence). Trimming took 4 bases from V and 3 from J; bases not matched to a gene: 6. The CDR3 runs 14 residues.

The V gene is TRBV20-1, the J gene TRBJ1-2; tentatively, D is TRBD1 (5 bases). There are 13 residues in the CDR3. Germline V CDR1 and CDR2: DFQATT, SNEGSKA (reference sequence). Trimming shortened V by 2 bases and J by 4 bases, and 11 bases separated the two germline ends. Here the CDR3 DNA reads TGCAGTGCTAGACGGGACGGAAGCTATGGCTACACCTTC. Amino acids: CSARRDGSYGYTF.

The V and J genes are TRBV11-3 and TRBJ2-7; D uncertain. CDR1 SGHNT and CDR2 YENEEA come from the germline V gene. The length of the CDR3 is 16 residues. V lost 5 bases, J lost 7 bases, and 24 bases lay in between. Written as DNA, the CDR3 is TGTGCCAGCAGCCAAGACGCCGCTGCCTGGGTCCTGGAGCAGTACTTC. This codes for CASSQDAAAWVLEQYF.

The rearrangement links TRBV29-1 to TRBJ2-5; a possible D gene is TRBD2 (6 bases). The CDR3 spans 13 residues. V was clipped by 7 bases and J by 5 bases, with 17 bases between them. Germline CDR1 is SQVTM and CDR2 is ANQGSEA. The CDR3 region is CSAKGLSGETQYF. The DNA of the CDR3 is TGCAGCGCCAAGGGACTGTCTGGGGAGACCCAGTACTTC.

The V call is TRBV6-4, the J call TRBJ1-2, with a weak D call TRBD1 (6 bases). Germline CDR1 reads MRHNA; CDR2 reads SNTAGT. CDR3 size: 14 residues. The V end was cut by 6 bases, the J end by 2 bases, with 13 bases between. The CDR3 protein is CASSDRLSNYGYTF. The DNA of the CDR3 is TGTGCCAGCAGCGACAGGCTTAGCAACTATGGCTACACCTTC.

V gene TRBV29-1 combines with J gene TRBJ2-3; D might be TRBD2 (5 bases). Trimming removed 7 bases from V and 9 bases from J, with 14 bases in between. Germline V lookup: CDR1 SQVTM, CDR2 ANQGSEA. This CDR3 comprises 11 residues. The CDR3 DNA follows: TGCAGCGGTTTCAAGGAGGTCACGCAGTATTTT. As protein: CSGFKEVTQYF.

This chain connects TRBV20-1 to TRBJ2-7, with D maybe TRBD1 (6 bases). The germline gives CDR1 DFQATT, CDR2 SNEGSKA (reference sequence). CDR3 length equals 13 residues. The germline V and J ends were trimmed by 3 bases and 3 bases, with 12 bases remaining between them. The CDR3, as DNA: TGCAGTGCTAGGGGGGCAGGGGACTACGAGCAGTACGTC. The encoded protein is CSARGAGDYEQYV.

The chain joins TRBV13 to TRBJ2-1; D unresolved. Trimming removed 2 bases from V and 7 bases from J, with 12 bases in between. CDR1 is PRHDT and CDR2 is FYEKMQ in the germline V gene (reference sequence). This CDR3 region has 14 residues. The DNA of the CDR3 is TGTGCCAGCAGCTTAACGAGCTTGTATAATGAGCAGTTCTTC. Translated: CASSLTSLYNEQFF.

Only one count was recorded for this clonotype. The CDR3 DNA reads TGTGCCAGCAGCCCACCCGTGGGGGGTTACAATGAGCAGTTCTTC. Its translation: CASSPPVGGYNEQFF. The rearrangement uses TRBV6-2 or TRBV6-3 and TRBJ2-1, with a tentative D call TRBD2 (6 bases). The germline gives CDR1 MNHEY, CDR2 SVGEGT. The CDR3 length is 15 residues. Trimming took off 6 bases at V and 4 bases at J, with 16 bases between the two ends.

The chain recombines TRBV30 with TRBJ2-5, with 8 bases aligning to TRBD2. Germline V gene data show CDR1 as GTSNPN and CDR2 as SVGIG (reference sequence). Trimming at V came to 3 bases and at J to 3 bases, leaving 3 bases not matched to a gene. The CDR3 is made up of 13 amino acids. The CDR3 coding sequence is TGTGCCTGGAGAGGCGGGGGGAAAGAGACCCAGTACTTC. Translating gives CAWRGGGKETQYF. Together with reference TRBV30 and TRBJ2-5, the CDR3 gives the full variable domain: SQTIHQWPATLVQPVGSPLSLECTVEGTSNPNLYWYRQAAGRGLQLLFYSVGIGQISSEVPQNLSASRPQDRQFILSSKKLLLSDSGFYLCAWRGGGKETQYFGPGTRLLVL.

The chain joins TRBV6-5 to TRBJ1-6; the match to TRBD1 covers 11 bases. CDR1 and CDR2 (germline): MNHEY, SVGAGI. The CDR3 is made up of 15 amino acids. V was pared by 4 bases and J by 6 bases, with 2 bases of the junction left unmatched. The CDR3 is CASSSGQGANSPLHF. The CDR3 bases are TGTGCCAGCAGTTCCGGACAGGGGGCTAATTCACCCCTCCACTTT.